These T cell receptor beta chains were read from a single sample in a study of T cells expressing NK-cell markers. One entry per CDR3 protein, without DNA, is what TCRdb gives after re-calling the 5' RACE reads. This listing includes over 14,000 distinct CDR3 sequences. Material for sequencing was blood T cells: a sorted CD56 or NKG2C T cell subset, CD4+ or CD8+ T cells, or bulk PBMC T cells (not recorded which). All receptors come from a man between 18 and 69 years old in good health. Each CDR3 is given with its conserved first and last residue. Size is omitted from some rows. Given values are once, few, many or a class for expanded clones.

>TRBV11-2|NA|TRBJ2-5|15
CASSLGWGGQETQYF
>TRBV20-1|NA|TRBJ1-6|17
CSARDFRQSSYNSPLHF
>TRBV5-1|NA|TRBJ2-5|14
CASSLAGVQETQYF
>TRBV5-1|NA|TRBJ1-1|14
CASRQSPGDTEAFF
>TRBV4-3|NA|TRBJ2-7|16
CASSHRLAEVSYEQYF
>TRBV7-9|NA|TRBJ2-5|15
CASSFAQGAGETQYF
>TRBV5-8|NA|TRBJ1-1|14
CASSIRQGNTEAFF
>TRBV3-1|NA|TRBJ2-5|15
CASSPWTENSETQYF
>TRBV5-1|medium-sized|TRBJ2-7|12
CASSLTGVEQYF
>TRBV15|NA|TRBJ1-6|15
CATRNNQGRNSPLHF
>TRBV18|NA|TRBJ1-1|18
CASSPSGRGAEVNTEAFF
>TRBV13|NA|TRBJ2-7|13
CASSLGVTYEQYF
>TRBV11-1|NA|TRBJ2-2|17
CASSLRRDRGRSGELFF
>TRBV20-1|NA|TRBJ1-3|14
CSASLTGTRNTIYF
>TRBV5-1|NA|TRBJ1-2|14
CASSTETGGHGYTF
>TRBV11-1|NA|TRBJ1-1|13
CASSLDGGFEAFF
>TRBV20-1|NA|TRBJ1-4|14
CSARKIATNEKLFF
>TRBV12-3/TRBV12-4|medium-sized|TRBJ2-3|14
CASSFGWGTDTQYF
>TRBV20-1|NA|TRBJ1-2|15
CSAPTGGGPVRGYTF
>TRBV6-1|NA|TRBJ1-4|13
CASAGTTNEKLFF
>TRBV27|NA|TRBJ2-7|13
CASSYPGDYEQYF
>TRBV6-1|NA|TRBJ1-2|13
CASSETGNYGYTF
>TRBV5-1|NA|TRBJ2-2|14
CASRYTRSDGELFF
>TRBV5-6|NA|TRBJ2-5|13
CASSSMAQETQYF
>TRBV5-1|NA|TRBJ2-7|15
CASSLGFGQEYEQYF
>TRBV20-1|NA|TRBJ1-1|15
CSARPQQGAQTEAFF